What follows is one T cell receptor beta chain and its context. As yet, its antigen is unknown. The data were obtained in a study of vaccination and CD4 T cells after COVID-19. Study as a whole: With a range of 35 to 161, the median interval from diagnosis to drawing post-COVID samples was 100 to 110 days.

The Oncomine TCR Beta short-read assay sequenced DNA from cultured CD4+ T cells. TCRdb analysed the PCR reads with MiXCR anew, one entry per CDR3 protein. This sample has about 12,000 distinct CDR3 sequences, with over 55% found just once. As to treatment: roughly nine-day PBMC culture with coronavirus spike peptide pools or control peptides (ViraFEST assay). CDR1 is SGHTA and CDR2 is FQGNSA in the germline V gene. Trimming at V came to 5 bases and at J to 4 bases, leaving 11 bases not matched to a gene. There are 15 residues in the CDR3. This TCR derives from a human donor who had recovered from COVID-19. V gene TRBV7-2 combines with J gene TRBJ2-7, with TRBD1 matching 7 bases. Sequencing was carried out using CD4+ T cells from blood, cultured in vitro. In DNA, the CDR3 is TGTGCCAGCAGCCCCGCGACAGGGACGGTGTACGAGCAGTACTTC. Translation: CASSPATGTVYEQYF.